This T cell receptor beta chain was captured in a study of CD4 T cells in relation to SARS-CoV-2 and coronaviruses (dated by TCRdb to the early 2020s). Background for the entire study: In the ViraFEST assay, PBMCs were cultured with antigen for roughly ten days, after which TCR beta CDR3s were sequenced to identify clonal expansions specific to the antigen. The negative reference condition was either a culture with an HIV-1 Nef peptide pool or a culture with no peptide. Patient-derived lymphoblastoid cell lines were used to map the HLA restriction of shared crossreactive spike epitopes. The study assessed, at the TCR clonotype level, memory CD4+ T cell crossreactivity between SARS-CoV-2 and common cold coronavirus spike proteins. The Adaptive Biotechnologies TCR-sequencing kit was used for samples from three pre-COVID donors and for the naive versus memory experiments, whereas the other data were Illumina-based. Expansion assays from other donors in the study were sequenced with a different, Illumina-based TCR-beta assay.

The sample holds a few counts of this clone. Its recognized antigen is unknown. One base away there is no much larger clone; base qualities are not given. CD4+ T cells from unexposed donors were collected before the COVID-19 pandemic (2011-2018). After more than nine days of culture, CD4+ T cells were isolated with the EasySep CD4+ T cell isolation kit. As far as cell numbers permitted, CD4+ T cells from unexposed donors were tested for reactivity against SARS-CoV-2 S and N as well as four spike pools from common cold coronaviruses. About 1.8 million PBMCs per well were cultured in IMDM with approximately 4.5% human AB serum and 8.5 to 10 IU/ml IL-2. Half of the culture medium was replaced with fresh IL-2-containing medium on days 3 and 7. Triplicate replicate wells were generally used for each peptide culture condition. The leukapheresis product used for the unexposed donors was purchased from a commercial source. Ficoll-Paque PLUS gradient centrifugation was used to isolate PBMCs from leukapheresis product or whole blood. PBMCs were either used fresh in the expansion assay or cryopreserved at -140 degrees C. The QIAamp Micro DNA Kit was used to extract genomic DNA from the CD4+ T cells.

The library was built by means of the immunoSEQ multiplex PCR assay. In the source study's methods: Preprocessing removed nonproductive sequences and CDR3s not starting with C, not ending with F or W, or shorter than 7 amino acids. Antigen-specific clonotypes were called with the MANAFEST web app on the basis of expansion relative to the reference and to other culture wells. To be counted as positive, a clone had to show significant expansion compared with the reference culture, at an FDR below 0.05, in 2 of 3 replicate wells. For a clone to be considered positive, significant expansion relative to all other tandem wells and an odds ratio above 5 were also required. CDR3 homology was quantified as pairwise Levenshtein distance, calculated with the stringdist R package after three terminal residues were trimmed from each end. The table comes from immuneACCESS by way of TCRdb, which keeps in-frame sequences with V and J called. Part of the clones is missing from these tables; in studies checked, under half for an unresolved V gene and the rest for unknown reasons. V, J and clone size were drawn from that table, and D and trimming were deduced from the DNA. The sample contains tens of thousands of clones, about two thirds of them found a single time. The ten most abundant clones make up roughly an eighth of the sample.

Overall study results and their limits: The study was constrained by small numbers of patients and of tested TCRs. Crossreactive clones showed significantly weaker SARS-CoV-2-driven expansion than monoreactive clones, consistent with antigenic imprinting. No donor contributed both pre-pandemic and post-infection samples, which limited tracing the source of pre-existing responses. Memory CD4+ clonotypes crossrecognizing SARS-CoV-2 and at least one common cold coronavirus spike were found in 55% to 75% of donors. Crossreactivity analysis centred on spike protein, so crossreactivity against other viral proteins was not assessed.

The TCR sequence derives from a human donor in good health. Sequenced input: CD4+ T cells from PBMCs, cultured in vitro.

The base sequence is TGTGCCAGCAGCACTACCGTGAACTCCTACGAGCAGTACTTC. This translates into CASSTTVNSYEQYF. The chain is encoded by TRBV9 joined to TRBJ2-7, with the D segment identity uncertain. Inclusive of the bounding cysteine and phenylalanine, the CDR3 is 14 residues long. Only the CDR3 region is kept as DNA, spanning 42 bases read in frame from base 1. CDR1 and CDR2, looked up from the germline V gene, are SGDLS and YYNGEE. V sheds 4 bases and J sheds 0 bases, leaving 11 bases between their ends.